This entry lists 29 T cell receptor beta chains sequenced from one sample in a study of T cells after posttransplantation cyclophosphamide. Cyclophosphamide on days +3 and +4 followed busulfan-fludarabine conditioning and a marrow graft. Libraries were prepared by immunoSEQ multiplex PCR; TCRdb keeps only in-frame clonotypes and omits some of them. The profile covers some 18,000 clones, with roughly 87% appearing a single time and around 7.9% taken by the ten largest. The sequenced sample was PBMCs, obtained after allogeneic stem cell transplant with posttransplant cyclophosphamide. The receptors originated from a female patient in her forties who received an allogeneic stem cell transplant from a related donor, was CMV-positive, and had no GVHD. Some T cells may originate from the graft donor.

This chain uses TRBV28 with TRBJ2-1; TRBD2 matches at 8 bases. Trimming at V came to 5 bases and at J to 2 bases, leaving 11 bases not matched to a gene. Germline-derived CDR1 and CDR2 are MDHEN and SYDVKM. This CDR3 is 17 amino acids long. The CDR3 is CASSKGVAGRAYNEQFF. The CDR3, as DNA: TGTGCCAGCAGTAAGGGCGTAGCGGGGAGGGCCTACAATGAGCAGTTCTTC.

The chain couples TRBV12-5 to TRBJ1-3, with D maybe TRBD1 (5 bases). The V gene's germline CDR1 is LGHNT and CDR2 FRNRAP. This CDR3 is 15 amino acids long. Deletions cut 5 bases from V and 0 bases from J, with 11 bases between. CDR3 loop: CASGLETVSGNTIYF. The CDR3 DNA is TGTGCTAGTGGTCTCGAGACAGTCTCTGGAAACACCATATATTTT.

The chain combines TRBV30 with TRBJ1-2, with TRBD1 matching over 7 bases. CDR3 length: 12 amino acids. Trimming at V came to 6 bases and at J to 4 bases, leaving 5 bases not matched to a gene. CDR1 GTSNPN and CDR2 SVGIG come from the germline V gene (reference sequence). The DNA of the CDR3 is TGTGCCTGCAACAGGGGAGGCTATGGCTACACCTTC. Translated, it gives CACNRGGYGYTF.

The chain has TRBV30 and TRBJ2-1; 7 positions agree with TRBD2. Germline V CDR1 and CDR2: GTSNPN, SVGIG (reference sequence). The CDR3 covers 14 residues. The junction had 9 bases not matched to a gene; V was cut back by 0 bases and J by 10 bases. The CDR3 loop reads CAWSVGLAAKEQFF. CDR3 in DNA: TGTGCCTGGAGTGTAGGGCTAGCGGCCAAGGAGCAGTTCTTC.

This chain links TRBV15 with TRBJ1-2; TRBD1 aligns across 10 bases. J lost 8 bases, V lost 2 bases, and 5 bases had no gene match. Germline CDR1 LNHNV, CDR2 YYDKDF (reference sequence). This CDR3 is built from 14 residues. CDR3 in amino acids: CATSRWTGGEGYTF. CDR3 coding DNA: TGTGCCACCAGCAGATGGACAGGGGGAGAAGGCTACACCTTC.

The CDR3 DNA sequence: TGTGCCAGCAGCGTAGGCCCGGACAGGGATCAGCCCCAGCATTTT. Translating gives CASSVGPDRDQPQHF. The V call is TRBV9, the J call TRBJ1-5, with 8 bases lining up with TRBD1. J was trimmed by 5 bases and V by 0 bases; bases with no gene match: 4. This CDR3 is built from 15 residues. From germline, CDR1 is SGDLS and CDR2 YYNGEE.

The rearrangement links TRBV25-1 to TRBJ1-1; D is uncertain. Germline V gives CDR1 MGHDK, CDR2 SYGVNS. Between the trimmed V and J ends, which lost 5 bases and 3 bases, there was a span of 10 bases. The CDR3 contains 13 residues. For the CDR3, the DNA is TGTGCCAGCAGTAACCGAGAGGACACTGAAGCTTTCTTT. It yields the protein CASSNREDTEAFF.

The chain links TRBV28 to TRBJ2-1; D remains ambiguous. CDR1 is MDHEN and CDR2 is SYDVKM in the germline V gene. The CDR3 length is 11 residues. V was clipped by 7 bases and J by 5 bases, with 6 bases between them. CDR3 region: CASKLNNEQFF. The CDR3 region has the DNA TGTGCCAGCAAACTGAACAATGAGCAGTTCTTC. Supplemented by reference TRBV28 and TRBJ2-1, the full variable domain reads DVKVTQSSRYLVKRTGEKVFLECVQDMDHENMFWYRQDPGLGLRLIYFSYDVKMKEKGDIPEGYSVSREKKERFSLILESASTNQTSMYLCASKLNNEQFFGPGTRLTVL.

The J gene is TRBJ2-7, the V gene TRBV18; 9 nucleotides agree with TRBD1. CDR3 size: 15 residues. The ends lost 1 base at V and 6 bases at J; junction bases unmatched: 7. Germline V lookup: CDR1 KGHSH, CDR2 LQKENI. The CDR3 is CASSPLTGGIGEQYF. As DNA, the CDR3 is TGTGCCAGCTCACCACTCACAGGGGGCATAGGCGAGCAGTACTTC.

The genes are TRBV5-1 and TRBJ2-3, with a possible D match to TRBD2 (5 bases). Germline CDR1 and CDR2: SGHRS and YFSETQ. The V gene lost 4 bases and the J gene lost 0 bases, with 12 bases spanning the gap. This CDR3 is built from 15 residues. In DNA, the CDR3 is TGCGCCAGCAGCCCATGGACTTCTAGCACAGATACGCAGTATTTT. Translation: CASSPWTSSTDTQYF.

The chain links TRBV27 to TRBJ2-6, with D tentatively TRBD1 (6 bases). The V gene lost 8 bases and the J gene lost 1 base, with 15 bases spanning the gap. The CDR3 is 16 residues long. The germline CDR1 and CDR2 sequences are MNHEY and SMNVEV (reference sequence). The CDR3 spells CASGAYRVSGANVLTF. The CDR3 DNA reads TGTGCCAGCGGGGCTTACAGGGTATCTGGGGCCAACGTCCTGACTTTC.

A few counts support this clone. The V gene is TRBV7-2, the J gene TRBJ1-2, with D hard to call. Looked up from germline, CDR1 is SGHTA and CDR2 is FQGNSA. Trimming pared 3 bases from V and 8 bases from J, leaving 13 bases between. The CDR3 runs 13 residues. Here the CDR3 reads CASSFYSERGYTF. In DNA, the CDR3 is TGTGCCAGCAGCTTCTACAGTGAACGGGGCTACACCTTC.

This clone was counted once. The chain has TRBV10-3 and TRBJ2-2, with 11 bases that match TRBD2. The CDR3 sequence is 17 residues long. Losses at the gene ends were 6 bases for V and 5 bases for J; bases not matched to a gene: 11. Germline lookup yields CDR1 ENHRY and CDR2 SYGVKD. CDR3 amino acids: CAISPVGGLAATGELFF. The DNA of the CDR3 is TGTGCCATCAGCCCCGTGGGGGGACTAGCGGCGACCGGGGAGCTGTTTTTT.

The V gene is TRBV27, the J gene TRBJ2-7; TRBD1 agrees at 7 bases. Germline V gives CDR1 MNHEY, CDR2 SMNVEV (reference sequence). With 3 bases clipped from V and 5 bases from J, the junction kept 4 bases outside the gene matches. This CDR3 spans 13 amino acids. CDR3 amino acids: CASSFLTGDEQYF. CDR3 DNA sequence: TGTGCCAGCAGTTTCCTTACAGGGGACGAGCAGTACTTC.

The chain is built from TRBV9 and TRBJ2-7; 7 bases line up with TRBD1. This CDR3 is 17 amino acids long. V lost 5 bases, J lost 0 bases, and 14 bases stayed unmatched. Germline CDR1 SGDLS, CDR2 YYNGEE. CDR3 sequence reads: CASSKIEEQGFSYEQYF. The CDR3 bases are TGTGCCAGCAGTAAGATAGAAGAACAGGGGTTCTCCTACGAGCAGTACTTC.

The chain employs TRBV9 and TRBJ2-3; possibly TRBD1 for D (6 bases). Germline loops: CDR1 SGDLS, CDR2 YYNGEE. The CDR3 covers 15 residues. Between the trimmed V and J ends, which lost 6 bases and 0 bases, there was a span of 14 bases. The CDR3 DNA sequence: TGTGCCAGCAACAGGGATGGATCGAGCACAGATACGCAGTATTTT. The encoded protein is CASNRDGSSTDTQYF.

The chain has TRBV29-1 and TRBJ2-7, with D possibly matching TRBD1 (5 bases). Germline loops: CDR1 SQVTM, CDR2 ANQGSEA. This CDR3 has 14 residues. V lost 3 bases, J lost 3 bases, and 15 bases lay in between. The CDR3 is CSVERQGEIYEQYF. The CDR3 bases are TGCAGCGTTGAGCGGCAGGGTGAGATCTACGAGCAGTACTTC.

The V call is TRBV7-9, the J call TRBJ1-1; 7 positions match TRBD1. The CDR3 is 13 amino acids. The germline CDR1 and CDR2 sequences are SEHNR and FQNEAQ (reference sequence). V gave up 4 bases and J gave up 4 bases; unmatched junction bases: 3. In DNA, the CDR3 is TGTGCCAGCAGCTCGACAGGGTTCACTGAAGCTTTCTTT. It yields the protein CASSSTGFTEAFF.

V is TRBV30 and J is TRBJ2-1; D gene uncertain. V shed 1 base and J shed 14 bases, with 9 bases lying between them. Germline CDR1 reads GTSNPN; CDR2 reads SVGIG (reference sequence). The CDR3 totals 10 residues. Here the CDR3 reads CAWSAASKFF. The CDR3 DNA sequence: TGTGCCTGGAGTGCGGCTAGTAAGTTCTTC.

The rearrangement uses TRBV9 and TRBJ2-7; the match to TRBD2 covers 7 bases. J gave up 3 bases and V 4 bases, and 7 bases lay outside the gene matches. This CDR3 is built from 14 residues. Looked up from germline, CDR1 is SGDLS and CDR2 is YYNGEE. CDR3 DNA: TGTGCCAGCAGCCTCGGGTCTAGCGGCTACGAGCAGTACTTC. As protein: CASSLGSSGYEQYF.

This clone was seen a single time. V is TRBV7-9 and J is TRBJ1-1; D remains ambiguous. V lost 3 bases to trimming and J lost 3 bases, with 8 bases between them. Germline V gives CDR1 SEHNR, CDR2 FQNEAQ (reference sequence). The CDR3 sequence is 13 residues long. CDR3 amino acids: CASSFPGYTEAFF. The CDR3 DNA sequence: TGTGCCAGCAGCTTTCCGGGGTACACTGAAGCTTTCTTT. Drawing the rest from reference TRBV7-9 and TRBJ1-1, the complete variable domain is DTGVSQNPRHKITKRGQNVTFRCDPISEHNRLYWYRQTLGQGPEFLTYFQNEAQLEKSRLLSDRFSAERPKGSFSTLEIQRTEQGDSAMYLCASSFPGYTEAFFGQGTRLTVV.

The chain recombines TRBV4-3 with TRBJ2-5; 12 nucleotides match TRBD2. Per germline, CDR1 LGHNA and CDR2 YSLEER. V dropped 1 base and J dropped 11; count of bases not matched to a gene: 14. The CDR3 runs to 17 residues. The CDR3, as DNA: TGCGCCAGCAGCCAAGGGGACGGACTAGCGGGGAACCAAAGACAGTACTTC. This sequence encodes CASSQGDGLAGNQRQYF.

V gene TRBV5-1 combines with J gene TRBJ2-1, with TRBD2 identical over 7 bases. The CDR3 contains 15 residues. Per germline, CDR1 SGHRS and CDR2 YFSETQ. After removal of 0 bases from V and 2 bases from J, the junction contained 2 bases not matched to a gene. CDR3 sequence reads: CASSLDGRTYNEQFF. In DNA form, the CDR3 reads TGCGCCAGCAGCTTGGACGGGAGGACCTACAATGAGCAGTTCTTC.

The gene calls are TRBV28 and TRBJ2-7, with a tentative D call TRBD1 (5 bases). CDR3 length equals 15 residues. CDR1 is MDHEN and CDR2 is SYDVKM in the germline V gene. Trimming removed 2 bases at V and 2 bases at J, with 13 bases between. The CDR3: CASSLRVARAYEQYF. The CDR3 region has the DNA TGTGCCAGCAGTTTAAGGGTCGCCAGGGCCTACGAGCAGTACTTC.

This chain uses TRBV30 with TRBJ2-2, with 8 bases matching TRBD2. The CDR3 totals 15 residues. V was pared by 5 bases and J by 4 bases, with 9 bases of the junction left unmatched. Germline V gene sequence: CDR1 GTSNPN, CDR2 SVGIG (reference sequence). This CDR3 reads CAWGVSGRGTGELFF. The CDR3 DNA sequence: TGTGCCTGGGGGGTCAGCGGGAGAGGCACCGGGGAGCTGTTTTTT.

The V call is TRBV7-8, the J call TRBJ2-7; TRBD2 matches 9 bases. The CDR3 runs to 15 residues. V was pared by 5 bases and J by 3 bases, with 8 bases of the junction left unmatched. Germline V gene data show CDR1 as SGHVS and CDR2 as FQNEAQ. CDR3 protein: CASSPLAGVNYEQYF. DNA of the CDR3: TGTGCCAGCAGCCCATTAGCGGGAGTAAACTACGAGCAGTACTTC.

The chain is built from TRBV11-2 and TRBJ2-7; 8 nucleotides match TRBD2. The trim removed 5 bases at V and 2 bases at J, leaving 5 bases unmatched. Per germline, CDR1 SGHAT and CDR2 FQNNGV. The CDR3 loop spans 14 amino acids. The CDR3 region is CASSPGGPTYEQYF. CDR3 coding DNA: TGTGCCAGCAGCCCGGGAGGGCCGACCTACGAGCAGTACTTC.

The chain has TRBV30 and TRBJ2-4; D possibly corresponds to TRBD1 (6 bases). The CDR3 consists of 14 residues. Trimming took off 0 bases at V and 9 bases at J, with 15 bases between the two ends. Germline CDR1 reads GTSNPN; CDR2 reads SVGIG (reference sequence). In DNA form, the CDR3 reads TGTGCCTGGAGTGTACTGCACAGGGTGGGCATTCAGTACTTC. Amino acid sequence: CAWSVLHRVGIQYF.

V is TRBV5-8 and J is TRBJ2-6, with D possibly being TRBD1 (5 bases). Germline V gene sequence: CDR1 SGHTS, CDR2 YDEGEE. Trimming shortened V by 2 bases and J by 0 bases, and 6 bases separated the two germline ends. The CDR3 covers 15 residues. The CDR3 region is CASSFGHSGANVLTF. CDR3 DNA sequence: TGTGCCAGCAGCTTTGGACACTCTGGGGCCAACGTCCTGACTTTC. Using reference TRBV5-8 and TRBJ2-6 for the parts outside the CDR3, the full variable domain is EAGVTQSPTHLIKTRGQQATLRCSPISGHTSVYWYQQALGLGLQFLLWYDEGEERNRGNFPPRFSGRQFPNYSSELNVNALELEDSALYLCASSFGHSGANVLTFGAGSRLTVL.